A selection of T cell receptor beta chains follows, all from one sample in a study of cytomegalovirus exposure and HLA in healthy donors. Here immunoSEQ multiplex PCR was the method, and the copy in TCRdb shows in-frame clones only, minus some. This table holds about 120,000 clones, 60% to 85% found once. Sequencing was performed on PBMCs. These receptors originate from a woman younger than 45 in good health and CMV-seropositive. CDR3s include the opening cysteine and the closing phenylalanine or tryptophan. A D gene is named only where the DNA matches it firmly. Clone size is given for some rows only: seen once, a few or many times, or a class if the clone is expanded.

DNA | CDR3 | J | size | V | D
TGTGCCAGCAGCCCCTTCCCACTAGCGGAAGAGACCCAGTACTTC | CASSPFPLAEETQYF | TRBJ2-5 | few | TRBV14 | TRBD2
TGTGCCAGCAGTTTACAACAGGGATTTAACACTGAAGCTTTCTTT | CASSLQQGFNTEAFF | TRBJ1-1 | NA | TRBV6-1 | NA
TGCGCCAGCAGCCAAGAGGACAGGGTTGATGAAAAACTGTTTTTT | CASSQEDRVDEKLFF | TRBJ1-4 | NA | TRBV4-3 | TRBD1
TGTGCCAGCAGCCCCCGGACTAGCGGGGGGGCCTTGGGATACAATGAGCAGTTCTTC | CASSPRTSGGALGYNEQFF | TRBJ2-1 | NA | TRBV5-4 | TRBD2
TGCGCCAGCAGCCATTTCGCGGGACAGGGAAAGGCTGAAGCTTTCTTT | CASSHFAGQGKAEAFF | TRBJ1-1 | few | TRBV4-1 | TRBD1
TGTGCCAGCAGCCGATGGGACACTGCCGGGGAGCTGTTTTTT | CASSRWDTAGELFF | TRBJ2-2 | few | TRBV7-9 | NA
TGTGCCAGCAGTGGGTTAGGAGCGGGGGAGATCACAGATACGCAGTATTTT | CASSGLGAGEITDTQYF | TRBJ2-3 | NA | TRBV27 | TRBD2
TGTGCCAGCAGTTTCCTGACAGGGGGGGCTGCAACTAATGAAAAACTGTTTTTT | CASSFLTGGAATNEKLFF | TRBJ1-4 | few | TRBV28 | TRBD1
TGTGCCAGCAGCACCAACGTGGGGTCGGGGGACTCCTACAATGAGCAGTTCTTC | CASSTNVGSGDSYNEQFF | TRBJ2-1 | NA | TRBV7-9 | NA
TGTGCCAGCAGCTCCAGCCTTGGGCTCTCCTACGAGCAGTACTTC | CASSSSLGLSYEQYF | TRBJ2-7 | NA | TRBV7-8 | NA